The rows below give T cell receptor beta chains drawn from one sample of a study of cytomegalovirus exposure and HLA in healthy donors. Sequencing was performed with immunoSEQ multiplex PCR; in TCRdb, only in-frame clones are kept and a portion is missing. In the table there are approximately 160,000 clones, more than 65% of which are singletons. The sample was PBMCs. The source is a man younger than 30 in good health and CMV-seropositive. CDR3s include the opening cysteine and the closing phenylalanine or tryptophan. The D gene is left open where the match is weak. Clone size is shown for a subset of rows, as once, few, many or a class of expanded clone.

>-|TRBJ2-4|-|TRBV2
TGTGCCAGCAGCCCCACCGTAACTGTTAACATTCAGTACTTC
CASSPTVTVNIQYF
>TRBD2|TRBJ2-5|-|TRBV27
TGTGCCAGCAGTATGACTAGCGGGGGCCCTCGGACCCAGTACTTC
CASSMTSGGPRTQYF
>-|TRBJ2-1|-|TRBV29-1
TGCAGCGTTGAACTCGGGTTTCATGAGCAGTTCTTC
CSVELGFHEQFF
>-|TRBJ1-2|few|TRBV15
TGTGCCACCAGCAGAGACGGGAGCCTATATGGCTACACCTTC
CATSRDGSLYGYTF
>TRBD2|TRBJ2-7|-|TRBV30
TGTGCCTGGGGGGAGGGCCTGCAGGACTACGAGCAGTACTTC
CAWGEGLQDYEQYF
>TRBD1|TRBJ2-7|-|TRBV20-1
TGCAGTGCTGGACAGGGTCCCGAGCAGTACTTC
CSAGQGPEQYF
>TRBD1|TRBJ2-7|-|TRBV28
TGTGCCAGCAGTTTATCTCCGGGACAGGCCTACGAGCAGTACTTC
CASSLSPGQAYEQYF
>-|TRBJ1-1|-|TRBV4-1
TGCGCCAGCAGCCATGGGCAATCGAACACTGAAGCTTTCTTT
CASSHGQSNTEAFF
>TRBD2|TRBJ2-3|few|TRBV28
TGTGCCAGCCTCGGGGGGTCACTTTCCACAGATACGCAGTATTTT
CASLGGSLSTDTQYF
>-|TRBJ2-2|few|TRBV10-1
TGCGCCAGCTCTCCAGCAGGGGGAGGCGGGGAGCTGTTTTTT
CASSPAGGGGELFF
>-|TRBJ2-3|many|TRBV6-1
TGTGCCAGCAGAGTGACTAGTGGGGGGGCGGAGACGCAGTATTTT
CASRVTSGGAETQYF
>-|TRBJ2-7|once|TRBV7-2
TGTGCCAGCAGCTTTACGGCAGGGCTAGGGTACGAGCAGTACTTC
CASSFTAGLGYEQYF
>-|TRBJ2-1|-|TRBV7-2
TGTGCCAGCAGCTTTAAGCTCCTTGCCTATGAGCAGTTCTTC
CASSFKLLAYEQFF
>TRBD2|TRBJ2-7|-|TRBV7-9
TGTGCCAGCAGCGATACCTCCGGGACTACACTCTACGAGCAGTACTTC
CASSDTSGTTLYEQYF
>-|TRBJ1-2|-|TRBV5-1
TGCGCCAGCAGCCTGTCCCGAGGGTCGGGCTATGGCTACACCTTC
CASSLSRGSGYGYTF
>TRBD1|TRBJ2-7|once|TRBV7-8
TGTGCCAGCAGAGGGGACAGCTCCTACGAGCAGTACTTC
CASRGDSSYEQYF
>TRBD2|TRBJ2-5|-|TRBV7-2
TGTGCCAGCACCTTAACGGGACTAGCGGGGGCAGAGACCCAGTACTTC
CASTLTGLAGAETQYF
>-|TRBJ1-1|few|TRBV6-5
TGTGCCAGCAGTTTTTCCGTCGCTGAAGCTTTCTTT
CASSFSVAEAFF
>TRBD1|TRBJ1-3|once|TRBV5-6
TGTGCCAGCAGGGGACAGGGAACGATCGGCACCATATATTTT
CASRGQGTIGTIYF
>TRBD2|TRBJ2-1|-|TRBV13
TGTGCCAGCAGCTTACAACAAGTGGGGGGGTCCCCGGGAAATGAGCAGTTCTTC
CASSLQQVGGSPGNEQFF
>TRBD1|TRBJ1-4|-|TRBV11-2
TGTGCCAGCAGCGGGGACAGGGGGCGGGGAGAAAAACTGTTTTTT
CASSGDRGRGEKLFF
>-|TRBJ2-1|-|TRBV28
TGTGCCAGCAGCCTACCCAGCGGCAGATACAATGAGCAGTTCTTC
CASSLPSGRYNEQFF
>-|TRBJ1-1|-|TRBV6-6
TGTGCCAGCAGTTACCCGACAGCCCTGAACACTGAAGCTTTCTTT
CASSYPTALNTEAFF
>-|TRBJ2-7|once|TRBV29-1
TGCAGCGTTGAAGTTACGGGGTACTACGAGCAGTACTTC
CSVEVTGYYEQYF
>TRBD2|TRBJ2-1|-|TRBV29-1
TGCAGCGTTGATGGGACTAGAAGCTACAATGAGCAGTTCTTC
CSVDGTRSYNEQFF
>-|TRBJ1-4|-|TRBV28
TGTGCCAGCGGAGGGACGGCGTCTGAGGAAAAACTGTTTTTT
CASGGTASEEKLFF
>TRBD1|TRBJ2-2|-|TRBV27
TGTGCCAGCAGTCTCGGACAGGGGGGTCCCGGGGAGCTGTTTTTT
CASSLGQGGPGELFF